This T cell receptor beta chain was captured by sequencing in a study of response to subunit inactivated influenza vaccine. Trimming cost V 4 bases and J 0 bases, with 12 bases left between them. The CDR3 is made up of 16 amino acids. Germline V CDR1 and CDR2: KGHDR, SFDVKD. Comments on this clonotype: What it binds is not known.

TCRdb redid the calling of the RT-PCR reads with MiXCR, one entry per CDR3 protein. The table shows around 480,000 distinct CDR3 sequences, with approximately 15% occurring only once. Notes on the study in general: That few new T cells are recruited by each seasonal influenza vaccination was the authors' suggestion.

The origin of this receptor is a man in his fifties or sixties who received an inactivated influenza vaccine. Sequences were derived from CD4+ T cells sorted from PBMCs, sampled less than 30 months after vaccination. The chain carries TRBV24-1 and TRBJ1-5; D is unclear. Written as DNA, the CDR3 is TGTGCCACCAGTGAAGCCGGGTCACTTAGCAATCAGCCCCAGCATTTT. This codes for CATSEAGSLSNQPQHF.